The rows below give T cell receptor beta chains drawn from one sample of a study of spatial heterogeneity in lung cancer. TCRdb re-analysed the 5' RACE reads in MiXCR, keeping a single row per CDR3 protein. The top ten clones hold 20% to 25% of a sample with some 100,000 distinct CDR3 sequences, around 4.8% of them seen once. This material consisted of lung tumor tissue, taken at surgery. Receptor source: a male donor with early-stage non-small cell lung cancer. Both conserved end residues are part of each CDR3. D genes are given only for firm matches. Not all rows give a size; the values are once, few, many and, for expanded clones, a class.

TRBV4-1,TRBD2,TRBJ2-7,-,CASSPPGLAGHEQYF,TGCGCCAGCAGCCCTCCTGGACTAGCGGGGCACGAGCAGTACTTC
TRBV4-1,-,TRBJ2-1,many,CASSRSLGRDTYNEQFF,TGCGCCAGCAGCCGTTCTCTGGGGCGGGACACCTACAATGAGCAGTTCTTC
TRBV10-3,TRBD1,TRBJ2-7,many,CAISVGTENSEQYF,TGTGCCATCAGTGTTGGGACAGAGAATTCCGAGCAGTACTTC
TRBV7-2,-,TRBJ1-3,many,CASSPDAEAGNTIYF,TGTGCCAGCAGCCCCGACGCGGAGGCTGGAAACACCATATATTTT
TRBV4-1,TRBD2,TRBJ2-1,many,CASSQVQREFNEQFF,TGCGCCAGCAGCCAAGTCCAGCGGGAGTTCAATGAGCAGTTCTTC
TRBV5-1,-,TRBJ1-6,many,CASGQGPYNSPLHF,TGCGCCAGCGGCCAGGGGCCCTATAATTCACCCCTCCACTTT
TRBV29-1,-,TRBJ2-1,many,CSVAAMVDEQFF,TGCAGCGTTGCTGCGATGGTCGATGAGCAGTTCTTC
TRBV28,-,TRBJ1-5,many,CASGWDTDQPQHF,TGTGCCAGCGGTTGGGACACCGATCAGCCCCAGCATTTT
TRBV7-9,-,TRBJ2-3,many,CASSLYELSAQYF,TGTGCCAGCAGCCTTTATGAACTTTCTGCGCAGTATTTT
TRBV6-5,TRBD2,TRBJ2-3,many,CASSTRLAATTDTQYF,TGTGCCAGCAGTACCAGACTAGCGGCGACCACAGATACGCAGTATTTT
TRBV6-5,-,TRBJ2-1,many,CASSQLDQRISEQFF,TGTGCCAGCAGCCAACTTGACCAGCGTATTAGTGAGCAGTTCTTC
TRBV11-2,TRBD1,TRBJ1-2,few,CVSSLVTGNYGYTF,TGTGTCAGCAGCTTAGTGACAGGGAACTATGGCTACACCTTC
TRBV12-3/TRBV12-4,-,TRBJ2-1,many,CASGWRGREQFF,TGTGCCAGCGGCTGGAGGGGTCGAGAGCAGTTCTTC
TRBV20-1,-,TRBJ2-1,few,CSAPDNEQFF,TGCAGTGCCCCGGACAATGAGCAGTTCTTC
TRBV10-3,-,TRBJ2-7,many,CAISESQVYEQYF,TGTGCCATCAGTGAGTCTCAGGTCTACGAGCAGTACTTC
TRBV20-1,TRBD2,TRBJ2-1,-,CSAGSGRGDNEQFF,TGCAGTGCTGGTAGCGGGAGGGGTGACAATGAGCAGTTCTTC
TRBV6-5,TRBD1,TRBJ2-1,many,CPSSYAYRDRRYNEQFF,TGTCCCAGCAGTTACGCCTACCGGGACAGACGTTACAATGAGCAGTTCTTC
TRBV6-5,-,TRBJ2-1,many,CASSYAPPPSYNEQFF,TGTGCCAGCAGTTACGCTCCCCCCCCCTCCTACAATGAGCAGTTCTTC
TRBV12-3/TRBV12-4,-,TRBJ2-7,many,CASSYFGGYEQYF,TGTGCCAGCAGTTACTTCGGGGGATACGAGCAGTACTTC
TRBV6-6,-,TRBJ2-1,many,CASLTGNEQFF,TGTGCCAGCCTGACTGGGAATGAGCAGTTCTTC
TRBV7-9,TRBD2,TRBJ2-5,few,CASSATSGQETQYF,TGTGCCAGCAGCGCTACTAGCGGACAAGAGACCCAGTACTTC
TRBV5-1,-,TRBJ2-3,many,CASSLSGLLPDTQYF,TGCGCCAGCAGCTTGTCCGGACTACTTCCAGATACGCAGTATTTT
TRBV6-1,-,TRBJ1-3,few,CASSEAPGNTIYF,TGTGCCAGCAGTGAAGCCCCGGGAAACACCATATATTTT
TRBV18,-,TRBJ2-5,many,CASSPLSGVQETQYF,TGTGCCAGCTCACCCCTTAGCGGAGTCCAAGAGACCCAGTACTTC
TRBV7-9,-,TRBJ1-1,many,CASSLGGGTEAFF,TGTGCCAGCAGCTTAGGTGGCGGCACTGAAGCTTTCTTT
TRBV18,-,TRBJ2-1,many,CASSPDREQFF,TGTGCCAGCTCACCGGACAGAGAGCAGTTCTTC
TRBV20-1,TRBD2,TRBJ2-7,many,CSAGTSSDYEQYF,TGCAGTGCCGGGACTAGTTCGGACTACGAGCAGTACTTC
TRBV27,-,TRBJ2-2,many,CASSDRTSFSGELFF,TGTGCCAGCAGCGACAGGACGTCTTTCAGCGGGGAGCTGTTTTTT
TRBV12-2,-,TRBJ1-2,-,CARVAVGDYTF,TGTGCAAGGGTGGCCGTCGGCGACTACACCTTC
TRBV5-1,-,TRBJ2-1,few,CASSLYLGHNEQFF,TGCGCCAGCAGCTTGTACCTAGGACACAATGAGCAGTTCTTC
TRBV7-2,-,TRBJ1-1,few,CASSKQMNTEAFF,TGTGCCAGCAGCAAACAGATGAACACTGAAGCTTTCTTT
TRBV20-1,-,TRBJ2-2,few,CSAPTRRTGELFF,TGCAGTGCCCCTACTAGACGTACCGGGGAGCTGTTTTTT
TRBV20-1,-,TRBJ1-1,many,CSASVGNTEAFF,TGCAGTGCTAGTGTGGGGAACACTGAAGCTTTCTTT